This T cell receptor (beta chain) is from a study of shared T cell receptors in the human thymus. Sequenced by immunoSEQ multiplex PCR; TCRdb stores in-frame clones only, minus some. The sample holds about 660,000 clones; 87% are singletons and the top ten take 0.009% to 0.0095%. These data were also filed under a second study, of human thymus T cells. That source reports: Infants served as donors; they were healthy and Finnish and were having corrective surgery for congenital heart defects. The source of the thymus tissue was resections taken during corrective heart surgery. Thymic and blood repertoires seemed to favor certain V and J genes. Highly overlapping thymic repertoires in unrelated individuals were reported by related research.

The sample was thymocytes. This clonotype was sampled from a boy under two years old with a congenital heart defect.

The DNA for the CDR3 is TGTGCCAGCAGTTCGGAGGGGACTCCAAACAATGAGCAGTTCTTC. It yields the protein CASSSEGTPNNEQFF. This sequence joins TRBV28 and TRBJ2-1; D may be TRBD2 (6 bases). Germline V gene lookup returns CDR1 MDHEN and CDR2 SYDVKM. Trimming shortened V by 4 bases and J by 5 bases, and 15 bases separated the two germline ends. The CDR3 has 15 residues. Full variable domain (remainder filled in from reference TRBV28 and TRBJ2-1): DVKVTQSSRYLVKRTGEKVFLECVQDMDHENMFWYRQDPGLGLRLIYFSYDVKMKEKGDIPEGYSVSREKKERFSLILESASTNQTSMYLCASSSEGTPNNEQFFGPGTRLTVL.